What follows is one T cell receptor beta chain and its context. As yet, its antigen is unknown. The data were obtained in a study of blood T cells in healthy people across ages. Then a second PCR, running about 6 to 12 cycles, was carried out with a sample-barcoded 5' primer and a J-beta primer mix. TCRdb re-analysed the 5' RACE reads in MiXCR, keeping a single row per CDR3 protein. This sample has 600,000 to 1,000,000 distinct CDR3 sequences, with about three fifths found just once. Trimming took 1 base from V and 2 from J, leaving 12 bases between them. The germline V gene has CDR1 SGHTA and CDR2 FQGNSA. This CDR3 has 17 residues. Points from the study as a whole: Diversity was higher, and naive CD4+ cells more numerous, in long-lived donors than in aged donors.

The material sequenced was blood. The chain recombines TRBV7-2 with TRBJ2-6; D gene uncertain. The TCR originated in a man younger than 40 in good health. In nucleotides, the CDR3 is TGTGCCAGCAGCTTAGGATTCGCGTCAGCTGGGGCCAACGTCCTGACTTTC. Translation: CASSLGFASAGANVLTF.